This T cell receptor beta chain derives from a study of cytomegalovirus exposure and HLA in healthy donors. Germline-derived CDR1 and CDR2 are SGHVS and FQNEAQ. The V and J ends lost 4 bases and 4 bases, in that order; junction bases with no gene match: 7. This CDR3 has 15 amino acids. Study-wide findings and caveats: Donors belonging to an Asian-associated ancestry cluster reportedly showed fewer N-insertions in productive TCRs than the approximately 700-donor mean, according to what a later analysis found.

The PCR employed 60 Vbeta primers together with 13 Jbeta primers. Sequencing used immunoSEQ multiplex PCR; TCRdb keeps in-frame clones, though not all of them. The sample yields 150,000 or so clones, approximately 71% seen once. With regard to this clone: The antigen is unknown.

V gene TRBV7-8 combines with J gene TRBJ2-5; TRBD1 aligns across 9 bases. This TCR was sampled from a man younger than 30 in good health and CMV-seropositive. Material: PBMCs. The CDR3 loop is CASSWGQGGRETQYF. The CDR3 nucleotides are TGTGCCAGCAGCTGGGGACAGGGAGGTAGAGAGACCCAGTACTTC.